The source of this T cell receptor beta chain is a study of control samples from healthy donors and cancer patients (TCRdb year 2020). Receptor amplification or capture employed the immunoSEQ multiplex PCR assay. TCRdb holds this immuneACCESS table with in-frame rearrangements only. Some clones are missing; in checked studies, unresolved V genes explain under half, and the rest has no known cause. A total of 50,000 or so clones appear in this sample, roughly 92% of them only once. The ten top clones hold less than 25% of the sample. Germline trimming amounts to 0 bases on V and 4 bases on J, with 3 as the count of junction bases outside the gene matches. The CDR3 sequence holds 15 residues, the cysteine and phenylalanine included. The kept DNA is CDR3 alone, 45 bases in frame from the first base. CDR1 is given as LNHNV and CDR2 as YYDKDF, both from the germline V gene (reference sequence). This clone was detected only once. The clone's antigen remains unknown. No much larger clone is present one base from it, and per-base qualities are unavailable.

This receptor was obtained from a woman aged 45-65 years with head and neck cancer. The V and J genes are TRBV15 and TRBJ1-2, and 9 junctional nucleotides match TRBD1. Sequences were obtained from PBMCs. The bases read TGTGCCACCAGCAGAGAATTGACAGGGGGCTATGGCTACACCTTC. Its translation is CATSRELTGGYGYTF.